The sequence of this T cell receptor beta chain was determined in a study of T-cell memory formation after mild COVID-19. Of note for this clonotype: Its target is unknown.

TCRdb re-derived calls from the 5' RACE reads in MiXCR, one entry per CDR3 protein. The sample records approximately 44,000 distinct CDR3 sequences, roughly 7.2% being singletons. Study-wide results and caveats: While clones contracting from day 15 to 85 were balanced between CD4 and CD8, later expanders leaned CD4+. Memory cells collected pre-infection included some clones that later responded, suggesting cross-reactive memory joined.

This CDR3 has 15 residues. Trimming took 6 bases from V and 0 from J, leaving 11 bases between them. Per the germline V gene, CDR1 is MGHRA and CDR2 is YSYEKL. The source is a man aged 18-30 years who had mild COVID-19 (a few samples of this study predate the infection). Cell type and time point are not known. The sequenced sample was PBMCs or a T cell subset sorted from them (not recorded which). The rearrangement uses TRBV4-1 and TRBJ1-4, with D unresolved. CDR3 in amino acids: CASRKGVATNEKLFF. The CDR3 bases are TGCGCCAGCAGGAAGGGCGTTGCAACTAATGAAAAACTGTTTTTT.